Below, one TCR beta chain is given with its context. Its target is unknown. These data come from a study of T cells in localized non-small cell lung cancer. Study-wide findings and caveats: Adjacent uninvolved lung tissue had the highest T cell clonality, exceeding tumor.

Per germline, CDR1 LNHDA and CDR2 SQIVND (reference sequence). Trimming cost V 8 bases and J 6 bases, with 15 bases left between them. The CDR3 runs 13 residues. The data were produced by immunoSEQ multiplex PCR, yet TCRdb's version contains in-frame clones alone and is incomplete. The profile shows approximately 35,000 clones, approximately 90% of them singletons. This TCR was sampled from a man between 35 and 75 years old with stage II lung adenocarcinoma. This sample comprised PBMCs, obtained before any cancer treatment. The rearrangement joins TRBV19 to TRBJ2-3, with TRBD2 as a possible D gene (5 bases). The CDR3 sequence: CASRKRGMDTQYF. The DNA of the CDR3 is TGTGCCAGTCGGAAACGAGGGATGGATACGCAGTATTTT.